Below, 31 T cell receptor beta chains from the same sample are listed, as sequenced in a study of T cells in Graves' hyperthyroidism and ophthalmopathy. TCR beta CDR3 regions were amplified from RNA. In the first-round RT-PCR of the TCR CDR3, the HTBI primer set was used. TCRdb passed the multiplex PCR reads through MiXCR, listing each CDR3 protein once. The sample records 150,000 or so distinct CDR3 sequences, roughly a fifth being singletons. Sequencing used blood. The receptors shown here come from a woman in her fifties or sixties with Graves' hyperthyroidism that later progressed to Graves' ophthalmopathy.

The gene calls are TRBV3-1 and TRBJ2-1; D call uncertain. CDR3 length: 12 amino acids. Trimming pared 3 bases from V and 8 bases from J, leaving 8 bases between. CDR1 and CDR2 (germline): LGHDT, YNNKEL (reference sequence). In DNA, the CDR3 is TGTGCCAGCAGCCACGCAATTTATGAGCAGTTCTTC. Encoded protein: CASSHAIYEQFF.

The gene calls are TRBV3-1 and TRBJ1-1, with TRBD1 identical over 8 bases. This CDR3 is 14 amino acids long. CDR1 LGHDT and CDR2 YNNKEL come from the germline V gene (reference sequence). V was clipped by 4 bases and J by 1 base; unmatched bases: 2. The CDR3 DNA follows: TGTGCCAGCAGCCGGGGACAGGCGAACACTGAAGCTTTCTTT. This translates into CASSRGQANTEAFF.

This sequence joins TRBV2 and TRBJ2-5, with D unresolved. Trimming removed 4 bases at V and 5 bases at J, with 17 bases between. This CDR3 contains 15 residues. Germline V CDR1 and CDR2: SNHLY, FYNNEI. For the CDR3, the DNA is TGTGCCAGCAGTGCCTTGACCCCAGCCGGGGAGACCCAGTACTTC. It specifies CASSALTPAGETQYF.

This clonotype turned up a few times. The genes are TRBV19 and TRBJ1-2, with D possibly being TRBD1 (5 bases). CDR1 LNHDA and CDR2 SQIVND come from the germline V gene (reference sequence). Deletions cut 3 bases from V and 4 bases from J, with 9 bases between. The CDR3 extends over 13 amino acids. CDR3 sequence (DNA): TGTGCCAGTAGTATTTTCGGGGGCTATGGCTACACCTTC. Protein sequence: CASSIFGGYGYTF. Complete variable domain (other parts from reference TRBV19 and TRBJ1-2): DGGITQSPKYLFRKEGQNVTLSCEQNLNHDAMYWYRQDPGQGLRLIYYSQIVNDFQKGDIAEGYSVSREKKESFPLTVTSAQKNPTAFYLCASSIFGGYGYTFGSGTRLTVV.

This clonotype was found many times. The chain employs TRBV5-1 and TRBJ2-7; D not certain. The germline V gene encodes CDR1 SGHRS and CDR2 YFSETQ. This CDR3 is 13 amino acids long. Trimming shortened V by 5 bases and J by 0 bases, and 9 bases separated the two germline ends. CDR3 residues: CASSSYTSYEQYF. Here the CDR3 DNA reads TGCGCCAGCAGTTCATACACCTCCTACGAGCAGTACTTC. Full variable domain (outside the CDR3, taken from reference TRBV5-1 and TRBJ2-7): KAGVTQTPRYLIKTRGQQVTLSCSPISGHRSVSWYQQTPGQGLQFLFEYFSETQRNKGNFPGRFSGRQFSNSRSEMNVSTLELGDSALYLCASSSYTSYEQYFGPGTRLTVT.

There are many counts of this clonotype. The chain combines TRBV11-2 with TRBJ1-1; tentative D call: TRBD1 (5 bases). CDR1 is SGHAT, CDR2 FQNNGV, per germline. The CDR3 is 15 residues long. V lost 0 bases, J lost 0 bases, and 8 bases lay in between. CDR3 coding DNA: TGTGCCAGCAGCTTAGAAAGAGGGGTGAACACTGAAGCTTTCTTT. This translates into CASSLERGVNTEAFF.

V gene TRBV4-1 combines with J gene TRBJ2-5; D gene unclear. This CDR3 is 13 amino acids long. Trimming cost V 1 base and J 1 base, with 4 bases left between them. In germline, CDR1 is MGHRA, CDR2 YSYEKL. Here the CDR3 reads CASSQGSQETQYF. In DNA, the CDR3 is TGCGCCAGCAGCCAAGGCAGCCAAGAGACCCAGTACTTC.

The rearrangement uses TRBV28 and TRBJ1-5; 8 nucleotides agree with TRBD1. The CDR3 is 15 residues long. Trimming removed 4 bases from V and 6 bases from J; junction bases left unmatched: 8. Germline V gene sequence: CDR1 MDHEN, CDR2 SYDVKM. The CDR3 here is CASSSPGGSGQPQHF. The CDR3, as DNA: TGTGCCAGCAGTTCTCCAGGGGGCAGCGGTCAGCCCCAGCATTTT.

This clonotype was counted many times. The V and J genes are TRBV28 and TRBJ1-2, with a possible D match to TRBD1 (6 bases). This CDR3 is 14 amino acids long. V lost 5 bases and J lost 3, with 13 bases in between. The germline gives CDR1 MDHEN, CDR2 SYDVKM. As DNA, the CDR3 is TGTGCCAGCAGTACAGGGTCTATGGACTATGGCTACACCTTC. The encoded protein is CASSTGSMDYGYTF.

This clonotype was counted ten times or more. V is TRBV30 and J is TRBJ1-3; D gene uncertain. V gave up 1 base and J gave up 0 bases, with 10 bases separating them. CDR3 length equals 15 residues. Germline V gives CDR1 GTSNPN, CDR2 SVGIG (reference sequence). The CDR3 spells CAWSADLASGNTIYF. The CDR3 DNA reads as TGTGCCTGGAGTGCGGACTTAGCCTCTGGAAACACCATATATTTT.

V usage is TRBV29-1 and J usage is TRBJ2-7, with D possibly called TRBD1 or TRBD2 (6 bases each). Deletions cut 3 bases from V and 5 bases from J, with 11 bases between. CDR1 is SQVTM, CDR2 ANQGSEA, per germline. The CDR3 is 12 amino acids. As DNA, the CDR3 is TGCAGCGTTGATGGAGGGGGGCACGAGCAGTACTTC. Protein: CSVDGGGHEQYF.

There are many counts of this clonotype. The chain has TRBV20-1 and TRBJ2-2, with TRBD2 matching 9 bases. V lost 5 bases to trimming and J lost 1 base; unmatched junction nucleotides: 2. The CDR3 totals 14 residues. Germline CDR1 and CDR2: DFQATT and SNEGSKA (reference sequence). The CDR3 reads CSAGTSWNTGELFF. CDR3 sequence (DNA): TGCAGTGCTGGGACTAGCTGGAACACCGGGGAGCTGTTTTTT.

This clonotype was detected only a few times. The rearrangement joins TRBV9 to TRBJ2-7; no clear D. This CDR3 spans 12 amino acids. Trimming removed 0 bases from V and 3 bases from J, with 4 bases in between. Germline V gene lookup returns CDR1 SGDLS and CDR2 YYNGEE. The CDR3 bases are TGTGCCAGCAGCGTAGTCATCTACGAGCAGTACTTC. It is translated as CASSVVIYEQYF.

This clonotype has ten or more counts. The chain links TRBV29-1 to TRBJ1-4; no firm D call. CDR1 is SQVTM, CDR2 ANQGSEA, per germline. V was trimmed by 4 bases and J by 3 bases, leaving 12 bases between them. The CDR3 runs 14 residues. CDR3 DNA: TGCAGCGTTGCGAGCCGGGATTCTAATGAAAAACTGTTTTTT. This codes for CSVASRDSNEKLFF.

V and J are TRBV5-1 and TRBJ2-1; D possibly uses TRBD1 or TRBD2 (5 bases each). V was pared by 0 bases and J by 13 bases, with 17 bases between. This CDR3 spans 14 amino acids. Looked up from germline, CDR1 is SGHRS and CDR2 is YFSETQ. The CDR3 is CASSLEGEKYVQFF. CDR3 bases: TGCGCCAGCAGCTTGGAAGGGGAGAAATATGTTCAGTTCTTC.

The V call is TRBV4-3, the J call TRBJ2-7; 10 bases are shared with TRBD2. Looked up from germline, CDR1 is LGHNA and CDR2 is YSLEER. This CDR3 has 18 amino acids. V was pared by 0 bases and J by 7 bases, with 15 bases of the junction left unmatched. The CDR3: CASSQDPPLAGGVYEQYF. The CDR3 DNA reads TGCGCCAGCAGCCAAGATCCCCCCTTAGCGGGAGGAGTGTATGAGCAGTACTTC.

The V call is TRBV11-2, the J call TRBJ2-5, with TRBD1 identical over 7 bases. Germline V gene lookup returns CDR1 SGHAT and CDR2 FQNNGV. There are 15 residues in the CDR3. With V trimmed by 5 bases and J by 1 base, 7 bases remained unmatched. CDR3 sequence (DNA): TGTGCCAGCAGCAAGGGGGCAGCTCGCCAAGAGACCCAGTACTTC. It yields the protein CASSKGAARQETQYF.

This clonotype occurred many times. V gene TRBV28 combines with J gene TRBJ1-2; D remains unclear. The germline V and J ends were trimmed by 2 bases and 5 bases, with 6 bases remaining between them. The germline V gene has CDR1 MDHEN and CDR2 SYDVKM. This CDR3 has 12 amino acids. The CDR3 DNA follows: TGTGCCAGCAGTTTAAGGACTTATGGCTACACCTTC. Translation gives CASSLRTYGYTF.

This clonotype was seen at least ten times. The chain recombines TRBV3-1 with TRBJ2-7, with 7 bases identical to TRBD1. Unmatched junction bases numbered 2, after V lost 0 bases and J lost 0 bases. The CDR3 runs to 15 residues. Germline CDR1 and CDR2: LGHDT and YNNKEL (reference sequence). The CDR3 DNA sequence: TGTGCCAGCAGCCAAGATTGGGACAGCTCCTACGAGCAGTACTTC. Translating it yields CASSQDWDSSYEQYF.

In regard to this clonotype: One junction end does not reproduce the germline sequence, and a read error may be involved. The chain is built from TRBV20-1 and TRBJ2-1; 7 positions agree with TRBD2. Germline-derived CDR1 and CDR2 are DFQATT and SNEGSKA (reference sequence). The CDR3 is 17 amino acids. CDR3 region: CSATPVVLAETYNERFF. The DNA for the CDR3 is TGCAGTGCTACCCCGGTCGTTCTAGCGGAGACCTACAATGAGCGGTTCTTC.

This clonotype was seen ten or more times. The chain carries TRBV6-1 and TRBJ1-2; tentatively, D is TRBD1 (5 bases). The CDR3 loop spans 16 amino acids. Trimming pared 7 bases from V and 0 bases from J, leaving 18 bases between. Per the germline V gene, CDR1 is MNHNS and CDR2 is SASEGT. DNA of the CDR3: TGTGCCAGCACCGCAGAGGGGCAGGCAGCTAACTATGGCTACACCTTC. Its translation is CASTAEGQAANYGYTF.

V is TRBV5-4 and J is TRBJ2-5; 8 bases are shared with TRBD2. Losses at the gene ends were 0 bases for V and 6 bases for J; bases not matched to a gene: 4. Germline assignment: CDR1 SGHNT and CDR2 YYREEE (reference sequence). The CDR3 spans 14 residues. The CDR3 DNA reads TGTGCCAGCAGCTTGGCCGGGGGGGAACAGACCCAGTACTTC. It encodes CASSLAGGEQTQYF.

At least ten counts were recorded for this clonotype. CDR3 sequence: CSAEGTSRYNEQFF. In DNA form, the CDR3 reads TGCAGTGCCGAGGGGACTAGCCGGTACAATGAGCAGTTCTTC. The rearrangement uses TRBV20-1 and TRBJ2-1; TRBD2 matches 9 bases. V was pared by 6 bases and J by 4 bases, with 7 bases of the junction left unmatched. CDR3 length: 14 residues. Germline CDR1 is DFQATT and CDR2 is SNEGSKA (reference sequence).

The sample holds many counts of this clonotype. DNA of the CDR3: TGTGCCAGCAGCCAAGAACGGGGCCGTACGCAGTATTTT. Translated: CASSQERGRTQYF. This chain uses TRBV14 with TRBJ2-3; D is possibly TRBD1 or TRBD2 (5 bases each). Germline V lookup: CDR1 SGHDN, CDR2 FVKESK. The CDR3 totals 13 residues. V was clipped by 0 bases and J by 8 bases, with 9 bases between them.

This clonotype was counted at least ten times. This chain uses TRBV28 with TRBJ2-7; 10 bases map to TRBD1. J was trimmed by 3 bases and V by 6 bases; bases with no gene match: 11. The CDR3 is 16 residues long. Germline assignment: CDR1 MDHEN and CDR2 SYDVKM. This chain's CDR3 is CASSGSRDRGGYEQYF. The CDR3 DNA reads TGTGCCAGCAGCGGATCCCGGGACAGGGGAGGCTACGAGCAGTACTTC.

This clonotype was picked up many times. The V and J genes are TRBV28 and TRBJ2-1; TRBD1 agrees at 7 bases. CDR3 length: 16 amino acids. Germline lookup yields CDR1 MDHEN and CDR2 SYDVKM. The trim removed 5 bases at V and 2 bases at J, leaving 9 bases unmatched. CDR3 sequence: CASSTKRQGPYNEQFF. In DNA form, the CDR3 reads TGTGCCAGCAGTACCAAACGACAGGGACCCTACAATGAGCAGTTCTTC.

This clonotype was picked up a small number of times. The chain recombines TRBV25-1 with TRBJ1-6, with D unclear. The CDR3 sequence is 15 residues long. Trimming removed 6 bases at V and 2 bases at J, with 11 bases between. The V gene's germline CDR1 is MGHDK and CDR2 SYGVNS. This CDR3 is CASSGTGAYNSPLHF. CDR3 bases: TGTGCCAGCAGCGGAACCGGGGCCTATAATTCACCCCTCCACTTT.

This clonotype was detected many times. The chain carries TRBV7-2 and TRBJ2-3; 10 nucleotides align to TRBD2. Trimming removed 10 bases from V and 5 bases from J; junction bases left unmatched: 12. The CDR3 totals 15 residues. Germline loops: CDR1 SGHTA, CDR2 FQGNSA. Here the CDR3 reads CATQGLAGAGDTQYF. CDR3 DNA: TGTGCCACCCAGGGGCTAGCGGGAGCGGGAGATACGCAGTATTTT.

CDR3 loop: CASRTFFNSNQPQHF. The CDR3 DNA follows: TGTGCCAGCAGGACATTCTTTAATAGCAATCAGCCCCAGCATTTT. The chain links TRBV28 to TRBJ1-5; unclear D gene. With 6 bases removed from V and 0 bases from J, the gap between germline ends came to 12 bases. This CDR3 is 15 amino acids long. Per the germline V gene, CDR1 is MDHEN and CDR2 is SYDVKM.

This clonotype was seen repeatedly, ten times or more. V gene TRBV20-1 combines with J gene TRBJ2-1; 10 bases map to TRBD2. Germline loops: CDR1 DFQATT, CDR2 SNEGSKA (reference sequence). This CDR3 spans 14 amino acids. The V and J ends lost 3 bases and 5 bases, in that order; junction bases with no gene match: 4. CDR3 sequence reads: CSARIGLADNEQFF. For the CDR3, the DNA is TGCAGTGCTAGGATTGGACTAGCGGACAATGAGCAGTTCTTC.

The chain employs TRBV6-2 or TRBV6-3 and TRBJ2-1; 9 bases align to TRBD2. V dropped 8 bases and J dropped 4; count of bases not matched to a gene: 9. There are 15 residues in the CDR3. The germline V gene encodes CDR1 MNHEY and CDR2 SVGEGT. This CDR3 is CASSRGGGEYNEQFF. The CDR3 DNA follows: TGTGCCAGCTCGAGGGGCGGGGGGGAATACAATGAGCAGTTCTTC.